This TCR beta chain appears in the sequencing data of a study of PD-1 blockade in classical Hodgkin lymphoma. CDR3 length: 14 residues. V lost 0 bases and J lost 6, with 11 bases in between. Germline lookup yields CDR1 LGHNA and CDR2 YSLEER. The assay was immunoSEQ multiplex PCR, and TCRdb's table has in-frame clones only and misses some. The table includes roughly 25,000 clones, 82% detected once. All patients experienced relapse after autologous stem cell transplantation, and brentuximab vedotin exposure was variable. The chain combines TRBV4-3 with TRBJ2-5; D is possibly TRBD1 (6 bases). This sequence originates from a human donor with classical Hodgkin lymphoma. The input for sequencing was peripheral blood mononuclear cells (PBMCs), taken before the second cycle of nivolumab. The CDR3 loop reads CASSQDPRGQTQYF. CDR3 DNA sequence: TGCGCCAGCAGCCAAGACCCCAGGGGACAGACCCAGTACTTC.